This T cell receptor beta chain is drawn from a study of regulatory T cells in long-lasting Graves disease. TCR beta libraries were built with iRepertoire HTBI primers and Arm-PCR of CDR3 regions. Each CDR3 protein is one row after TCRdb ran MiXCR on the multiplex PCR reads. Of about 420,000 distinct CDR3 sequences listed, about a quarter are singletons. This CDR3 is built from 13 residues. The V gene lost 5 bases and the J gene lost 2 bases, with 12 bases spanning the gap. Germline-derived CDR1 and CDR2 are GTSNPN and SVGIG (reference sequence). Specified time point: persistent/refractory GD, antithyroid drugs over 5 years with positive TRAb. The authors made the TCR library using RNA they extracted from PBMCs.

Sequences were derived from peripheral blood mononuclear cells (PBMCs), sampled when the disease was refractory, from a patient treated with antithyroid drugs. V is TRBV30 and J is TRBJ1-1; D gene uncertain. The sequence was obtained from a female donor with Graves disease. The CDR3 bases are TGTGCCTGGGCCCGGACGGAAAACACTGAAGCTTTCTTT. This codes for CAWARTENTEAFF.